The rows below give T cell receptor beta chains drawn from one sample of a study of blood T cell repertoires in COVID-19. Clones were sequenced by immunoSEQ multiplex PCR, and TCRdb holds only the in-frame ones, with some missing. This table has about 160,000 clones, more than 80% appearing once. The sequenced sample was peripheral blood. All receptors derive from a man aged 65-85 years with acute or convalescent COVID-19. Both conserved end residues are part of each CDR3. A D gene is named only where the DNA matches it firmly.

d_gene: .; len: 14; v_gene: TRBV28; CDR3aa: CASSFQGLSQPQHF
d_gene: .; len: 14; v_gene: TRBV3-1/TRBV3-2; CDR3aa: CASSRGGSNQPQHF
d_gene: .; len: 15; v_gene: TRBV5-1; CDR3aa: CASSLEGGTTDTQYF
d_gene: TRBD2; len: 15; v_gene: TRBV18; CDR3aa: CASSPPGLAEHEQFF
d_gene: .; len: 15; v_gene: TRBV3-1/TRBV3-2; CDR3aa: CASSPRLGAGYEQYF
d_gene: .; len: 12; v_gene: TRBV12-3/TRBV12-4; CDR3aa: CASSLGPVRQYF
d_gene: TRBD1; len: 19; v_gene: TRBV7-7; CDR3aa: CASSLDRDRGLYRSYEQYF
d_gene: .; len: 14; v_gene: TRBV3-1/TRBV3-2; CDR3aa: CASSQDLTGRELFF
d_gene: TRBD2; len: 14; v_gene: TRBV7-9; CDR3aa: CASSSLAGPETQYF
d_gene: TRBD2; len: 16; v_gene: TRBV7-2; CDR3aa: CASSPGLAGPYNEQFF
d_gene: .; len: 14; v_gene: TRBV18; CDR3aa: CASSPRGQADTQYF
d_gene: .; len: 14; v_gene: TRBV5-1; CDR3aa: CASSPWGGNTEAFF
d_gene: TRBD1; len: 18; v_gene: TRBV4-2; CDR3aa: CASSQPGQGAFSGNTIYF
d_gene: .; len: 15; v_gene: TRBV2; CDR3aa: CASSLAGPSGNTIYF
d_gene: .; len: 14; v_gene: TRBV19; CDR3aa: CASSIRGGGQPQHF
d_gene: .; len: 14; v_gene: TRBV6-5; CDR3aa: CASSSQTWTDTQYF
d_gene: .; len: 14; v_gene: TRBV4-1; CDR3aa: CASSQVNRNSPLHF
d_gene: TRBD1; len: 14; v_gene: TRBV19; CDR3aa: CASSRTGLDQPQHF
d_gene: .; len: 13; v_gene: TRBV10-3; CDR3aa: CAISDTGNQPQHF
d_gene: .; len: 13; v_gene: TRBV19; CDR3aa: CASSAVEAEKLFF
d_gene: TRBD1; len: 15; v_gene: TRBV19; CDR3aa: CASSSPGQGNTEAFF
d_gene: TRBD2; len: 17; v_gene: TRBV4-1; CDR3aa: CASSQDLSGGYTYEQYF
d_gene: TRBD1; len: 14; v_gene: TRBV28; CDR3aa: CASIRGHSAYEQYF
d_gene: .; len: 15; v_gene: TRBV5-5; CDR3aa: CASSGGRGGTDTQYF